The clone carrying this TCR beta chain was seen a few times. Antigen specificity is unknown. The CDR3 contains 14 residues. Trimming cost V 1 base and J 7 bases; bases outside gene matches: 4. The germline CDR1 and CDR2 sequences are SGHVS and FQNEAQ. The data are from a study of cytomegalovirus exposure and HLA in healthy donors. General study results and limits: Earlier analysis looked at TCR beta V segments, and most were productive about 87% or about 30% of the time.

With 60 Vbeta and 13 Jbeta primers, the PCR was carried out. Only in-frame clones appear in the TCRdb table, and some are missing; sequencing was by immunoSEQ multiplex PCR. The sample records some 91,000 clones, 60% to 80% being singletons. The clonotype originates from a man aged 40-55 years in good health and CMV-seronegative. The chain joins TRBV7-8 to TRBJ2-1; 7 nucleotides match TRBD2. The source material was PBMCs. The CDR3 is CASSLGGGANEQFF. The CDR3 DNA reads TGTGCCAGCAGCTTAGGGGGAGGGGCGAATGAGCAGTTCTTC.